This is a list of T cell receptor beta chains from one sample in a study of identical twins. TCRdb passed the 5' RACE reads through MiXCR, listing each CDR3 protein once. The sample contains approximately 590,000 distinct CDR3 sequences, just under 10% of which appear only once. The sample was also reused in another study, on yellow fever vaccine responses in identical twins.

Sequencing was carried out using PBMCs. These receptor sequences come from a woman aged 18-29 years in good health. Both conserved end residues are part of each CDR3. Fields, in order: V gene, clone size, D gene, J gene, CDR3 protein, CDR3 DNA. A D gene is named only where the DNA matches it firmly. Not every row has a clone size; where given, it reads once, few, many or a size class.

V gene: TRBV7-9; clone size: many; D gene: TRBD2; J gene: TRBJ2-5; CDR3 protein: CASSFIAGEETQYF; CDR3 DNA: TGTGCCAGCAGCTTTATTGCGGGGGAGGAGACCCAGTACTTC
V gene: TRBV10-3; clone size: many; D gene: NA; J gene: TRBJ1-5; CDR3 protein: CAISDGGQPQHF; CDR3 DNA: TGTGCCATCAGTGATGGGGGTCAGCCCCAGCATTTT
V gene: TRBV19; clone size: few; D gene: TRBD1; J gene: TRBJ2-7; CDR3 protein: CASAAGQGYEQYF; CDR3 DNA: TGTGCCAGCGCTGCGGGACAGGGATACGAGCAGTACTTC
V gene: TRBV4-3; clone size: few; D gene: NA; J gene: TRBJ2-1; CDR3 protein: CASSQDRGLALSSYNEQFF; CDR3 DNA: TGCGCCAGCAGCCAAGATCGGGGGCTAGCGCTTAGCTCCTACAATGAGCAGTTCTTC
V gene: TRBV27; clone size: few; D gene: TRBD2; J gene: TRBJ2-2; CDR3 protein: CASSLFGGKHTGELFF; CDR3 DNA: TGTGCCAGCAGTTTATTCGGGGGGAAACACACCGGGGAGCTGTTTTTT
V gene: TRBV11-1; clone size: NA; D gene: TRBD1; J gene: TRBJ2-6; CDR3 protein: CASSLGRTGGSGANVLTF; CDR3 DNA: TGTGCCAGCAGCTTAGGCCGGACAGGGGGGTCTGGGGCCAACGTCCTGACTTTC
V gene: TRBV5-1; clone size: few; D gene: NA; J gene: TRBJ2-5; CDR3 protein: CASSLMGHQETQYF; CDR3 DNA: TGCGCCAGCAGCTTGATGGGACACCAAGAGACCCAGTACTTC
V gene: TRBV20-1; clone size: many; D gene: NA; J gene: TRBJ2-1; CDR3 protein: CSAREGLSYNEQFF; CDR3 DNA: TGCAGTGCTAGAGAGGGTCTCTCCTACAATGAGCAGTTCTTC
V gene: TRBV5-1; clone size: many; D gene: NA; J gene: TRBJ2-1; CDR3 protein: CASSVDNSYNEQFF; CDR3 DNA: TGCGCCAGCAGCGTCGACAACTCCTACAATGAGCAGTTCTTC
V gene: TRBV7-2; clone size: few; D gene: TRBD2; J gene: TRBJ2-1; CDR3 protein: CASRASGSGEQFF; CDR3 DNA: TGTGCCAGCAGGGCTAGCGGGAGCGGTGAGCAGTTCTTC
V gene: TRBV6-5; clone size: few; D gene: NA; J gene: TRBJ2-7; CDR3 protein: CASSHPGQGLYEQYF; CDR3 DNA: TGTGCCAGCAGTCACCCGGGGCAGGGACTCTACGAGCAGTACTTC
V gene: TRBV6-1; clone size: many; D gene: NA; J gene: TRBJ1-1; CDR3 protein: CASSPPGAWTEAFF; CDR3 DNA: TGTGCCAGCAGCCCCCCGGGGGCTTGGACTGAAGCTTTCTTT
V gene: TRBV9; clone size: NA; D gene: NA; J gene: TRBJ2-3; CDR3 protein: CASSVLGETDTQYF; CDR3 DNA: TGTGCCAGCAGCGTACTGGGGGAGACAGATACGCAGTATTTT
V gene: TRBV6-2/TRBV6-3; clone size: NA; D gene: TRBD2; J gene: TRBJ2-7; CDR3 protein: CASSYHGLAGYEQYF; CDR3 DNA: TGTGCCAGCAGTTACCATGGACTAGCGGGCTACGAGCAGTACTTC
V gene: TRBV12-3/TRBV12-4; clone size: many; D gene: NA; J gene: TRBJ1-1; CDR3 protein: CASSFLSGAGNTEAFF; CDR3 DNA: TGTGCCAGCAGTTTCCTCTCAGGGGCTGGGAACACTGAAGCTTTCTTT
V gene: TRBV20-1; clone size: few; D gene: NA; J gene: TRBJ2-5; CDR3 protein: CSARGGSRSETQYF; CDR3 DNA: TGCAGTGCTAGAGGGGGGAGCAGGTCCGAGACCCAGTACTTC
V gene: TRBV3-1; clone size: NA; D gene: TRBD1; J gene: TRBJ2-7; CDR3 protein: CASSQLYPGQGAVEQYF; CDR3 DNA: TGTGCCAGCAGCCAACTTTATCCGGGACAGGGGGCGGTCGAGCAGTACTTC
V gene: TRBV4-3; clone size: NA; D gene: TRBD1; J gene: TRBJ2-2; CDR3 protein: CASSSRQGTGELFF; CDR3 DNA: TGCGCCAGCAGCAGCCGACAGGGAACCGGGGAGCTGTTTTTT
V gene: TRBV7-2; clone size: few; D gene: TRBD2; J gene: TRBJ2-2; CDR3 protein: CASSQTSGSNTGELFF; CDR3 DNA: TGTGCCAGCAGCCAGACTAGCGGGAGTAACACCGGGGAGCTGTTTTTT
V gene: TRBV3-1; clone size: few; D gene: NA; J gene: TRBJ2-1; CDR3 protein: CASSQEENYNEQFF; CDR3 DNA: TGTGCCAGCAGCCAAGAAGAGAACTACAATGAGCAGTTCTTC
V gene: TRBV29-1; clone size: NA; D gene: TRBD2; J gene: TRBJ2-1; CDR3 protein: CSSLGGRGREYNEQFF; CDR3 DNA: TGCAGCTCCCTCGGCGGGAGAGGACGGGAGTACAATGAGCAGTTCTTC
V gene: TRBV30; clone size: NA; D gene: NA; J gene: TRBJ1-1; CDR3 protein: CAWIWGNTEAFF; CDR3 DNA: TGTGCCTGGATATGGGGAAACACTGAAGCTTTCTTT
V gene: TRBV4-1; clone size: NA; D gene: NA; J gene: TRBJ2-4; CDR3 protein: CASSQVIGNIQYF; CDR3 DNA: TGCGCCAGCAGCCAAGTAATAGGGAACATTCAGTACTTC
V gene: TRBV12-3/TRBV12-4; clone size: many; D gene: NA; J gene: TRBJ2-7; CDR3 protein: CASRTSSYEQYF; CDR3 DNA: TGTGCCAGCAGGACTAGCTCCTACGAGCAGTACTTC
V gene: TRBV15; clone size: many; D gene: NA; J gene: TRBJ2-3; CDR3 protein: CATSRGVKQGRDTQYF; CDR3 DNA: TGTGCCACCAGCAGAGGAGTAAAACAGGGGAGGGATACGCAGTATTTT
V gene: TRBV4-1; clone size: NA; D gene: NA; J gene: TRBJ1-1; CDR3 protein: CASSQDSNTEAFF; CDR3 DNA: TGCGCCAGCAGCCAAGACTCAAACACTGAAGCTTTCTTT
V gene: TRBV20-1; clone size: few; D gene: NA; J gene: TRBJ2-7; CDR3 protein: CSARGQNYYEQYF; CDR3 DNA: TGCAGTGCTAGAGGCCAAAACTACTACGAGCAGTACTTC
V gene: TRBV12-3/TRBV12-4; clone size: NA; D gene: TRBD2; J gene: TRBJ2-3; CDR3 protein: CASSPGLAGGQGDTQYF; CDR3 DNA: TGTGCCAGCAGTCCAGGACTAGCGGGGGGGCAGGGAGATACGCAGTATTTT
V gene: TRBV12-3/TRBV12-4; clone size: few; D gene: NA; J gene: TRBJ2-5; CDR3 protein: CASNHPGAETQYF; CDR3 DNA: TGTGCCAGCAACCACCCCGGGGCGGAGACCCAGTACTTC
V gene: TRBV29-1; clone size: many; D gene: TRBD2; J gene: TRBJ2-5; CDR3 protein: CSALGLAVETQYF; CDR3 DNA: TGCAGCGCCTTGGGACTAGCGGTAGAGACCCAGTACTTC
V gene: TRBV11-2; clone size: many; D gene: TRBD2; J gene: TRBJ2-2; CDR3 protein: CASSLRPGLAGYTGELFF; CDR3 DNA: TGTGCCAGCAGCTTAAGACCGGGACTAGCGGGTTACACCGGGGAGCTGTTTTTT
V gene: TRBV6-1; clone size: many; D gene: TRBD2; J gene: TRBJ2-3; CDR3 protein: CASSEFTSGSGTDTQYF; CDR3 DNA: TGTGCCAGCAGTGAATTCACTAGCGGGAGTGGCACAGATACGCAGTATTTT
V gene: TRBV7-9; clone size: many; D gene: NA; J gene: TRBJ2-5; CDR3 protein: CASSLGIGHQETQYF; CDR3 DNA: TGTGCCAGCAGCTTGGGTATCGGCCACCAAGAGACCCAGTACTTC
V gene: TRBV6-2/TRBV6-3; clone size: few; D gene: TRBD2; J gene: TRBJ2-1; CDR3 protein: CASSSDVGLAYNEQFF; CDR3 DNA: TGTGCCAGCAGTTCAGATGTGGGACTAGCCTACAATGAGCAGTTCTTC
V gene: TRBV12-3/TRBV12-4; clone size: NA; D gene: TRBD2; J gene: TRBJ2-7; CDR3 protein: CASSSTSGPEYF; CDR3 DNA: TGTGCCAGCAGTTCGACTAGCGGCCCGGAGTACTTC
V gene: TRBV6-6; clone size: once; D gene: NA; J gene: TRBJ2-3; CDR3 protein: CASTERSDTQYF; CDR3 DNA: TGTGCCAGCACCGAAAGGTCAGATACGCAGTATTTT
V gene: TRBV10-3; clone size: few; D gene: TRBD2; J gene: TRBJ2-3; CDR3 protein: CAISAAGLAGAASTDTQYF; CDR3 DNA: TGTGCCATCAGTGCGGCGGGACTAGCGGGGGCCGCTAGCACAGATACGCAGTATTTT
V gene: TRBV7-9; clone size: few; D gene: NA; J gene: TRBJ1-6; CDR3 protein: CASSLGRGGNSPLHF; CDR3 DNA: TGTGCCAGCAGCTTAGGCAGGGGAGGAAATTCACCCCTCCACTTT
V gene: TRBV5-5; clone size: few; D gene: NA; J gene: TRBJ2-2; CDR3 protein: CASSSTTRNTGELFF; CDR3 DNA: TGTGCCAGCAGCTCCACCACTCGGAACACCGGGGAGCTGTTTTTT
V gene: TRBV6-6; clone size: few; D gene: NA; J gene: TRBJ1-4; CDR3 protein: CASSYGSGEKLFF; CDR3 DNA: TGTGCCAGCAGTTATGGGAGTGGGGAAAAACTGTTTTTT
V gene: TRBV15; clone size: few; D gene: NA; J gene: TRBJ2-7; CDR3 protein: CATSRDLPEVGEQYF; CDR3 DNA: TGTGCCACCAGCAGAGATCTCCCGGAGGTAGGCGAGCAGTACTTC